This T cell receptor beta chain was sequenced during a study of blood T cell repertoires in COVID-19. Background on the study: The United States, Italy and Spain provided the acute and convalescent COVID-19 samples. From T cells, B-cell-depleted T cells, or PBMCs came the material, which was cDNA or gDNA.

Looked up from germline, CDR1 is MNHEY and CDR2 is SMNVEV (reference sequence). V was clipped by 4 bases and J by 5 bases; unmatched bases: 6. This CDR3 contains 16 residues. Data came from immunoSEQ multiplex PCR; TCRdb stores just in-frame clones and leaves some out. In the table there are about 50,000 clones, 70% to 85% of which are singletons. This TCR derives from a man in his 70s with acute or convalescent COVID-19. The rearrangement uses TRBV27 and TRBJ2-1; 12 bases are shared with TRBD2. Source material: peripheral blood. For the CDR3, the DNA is TGTGCCAGCAGTTCCCTGACTAGCGGGAGTCACAATGAGCAGTTCTTC. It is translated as CASSSLTSGSHNEQFF.